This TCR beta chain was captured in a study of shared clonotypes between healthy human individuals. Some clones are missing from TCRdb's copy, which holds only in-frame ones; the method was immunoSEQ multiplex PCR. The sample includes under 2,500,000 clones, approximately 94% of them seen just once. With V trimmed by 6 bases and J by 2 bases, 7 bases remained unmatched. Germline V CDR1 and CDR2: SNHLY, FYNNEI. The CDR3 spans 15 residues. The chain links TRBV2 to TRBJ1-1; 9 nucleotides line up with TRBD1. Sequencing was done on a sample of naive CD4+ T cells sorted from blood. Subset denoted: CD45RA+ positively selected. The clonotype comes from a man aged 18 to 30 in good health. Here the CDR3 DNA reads TGTGCCAGCAGGGCCGGGACAGGGCAAAACACTGAAGCTTTCTTT. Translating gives CASRAGTGQNTEAFF.